This TCR beta chain came from a study of control samples from healthy donors and cancer patients. CDR3 length: 14 residues. The germline V gene encodes CDR1 SNHLY and CDR2 FYNNEI. Trimming took 2 bases from V and 5 from J, leaving 12 bases between them. Some clones are missing from TCRdb's copy, which holds only in-frame ones; the method was immunoSEQ multiplex PCR. Of just under 150,000 clones in the sample, around 90% were seen once. This clone was recorded a few times. The sequencing input was blood. The chain carries TRBV2 and TRBJ1-2; D possibly corresponds to TRBD1 (6 bases). The clonotype comes from a man aged 25 to 45 in good health. CDR3 region: CASSETGMEYGYTF. The CDR3 DNA sequence: TGTGCCAGCAGTGAAACAGGGATGGAATATGGCTACACCTTC. Full variable domain (outside the CDR3, taken from reference TRBV2 and TRBJ1-2): EPEVTQTPSHQVTQMGQEVILRCVPISNHLYFYWYRQILGQKVEFLVSFYNNEISEKSEIFDDQFSVERPDGSNFTLKIRSTKLEDSAMYFCASSETGMEYGYTFGSGTRLTVV.